This T cell receptor beta chain was obtained from a study of Ad26.COV2.S vaccination and SARS-CoV-2 variants. On the study more broadly: A COV1001 Ad26.COV2.S trial-arm participant provided the sample.

Documented treatment: around 19 received Ad26.COV2.S at low or high dose, single or two shots; roughly five received placebo; per-sample allocation not given. Vaccine and placebo recipients were sampled on day 63 after the first injection. From germline, CDR1 is SGHVS and CDR2 FQNEAQ. The CDR3 spans 16 residues. Unmatched junction bases numbered 6, after V lost 4 bases and J lost 3 bases. This table comes from immunoSEQ multiplex PCR, and its TCRdb copy is limited to in-frame clones, with some not included. This repertoire shows over 400,000 clones, 90% found once; its top ten account for under 4.5%.

The V and J genes are TRBV7-8 and TRBJ2-1, with 10 bases aligning to TRBD2. This receptor was identified in a person aged 18-65 years who received the Ad26.COV2.S COVID-19 vaccine or a placebo. Material: peripheral blood, obtained in a trial of Ad26.COV2.S vaccine versus placebo. Here the CDR3 reads CASSYRTSGHYNEQFF. The CDR3 nucleotides read TGTGCCAGCAGCTACAGGACTAGCGGCCACTACAATGAGCAGTTCTTC.